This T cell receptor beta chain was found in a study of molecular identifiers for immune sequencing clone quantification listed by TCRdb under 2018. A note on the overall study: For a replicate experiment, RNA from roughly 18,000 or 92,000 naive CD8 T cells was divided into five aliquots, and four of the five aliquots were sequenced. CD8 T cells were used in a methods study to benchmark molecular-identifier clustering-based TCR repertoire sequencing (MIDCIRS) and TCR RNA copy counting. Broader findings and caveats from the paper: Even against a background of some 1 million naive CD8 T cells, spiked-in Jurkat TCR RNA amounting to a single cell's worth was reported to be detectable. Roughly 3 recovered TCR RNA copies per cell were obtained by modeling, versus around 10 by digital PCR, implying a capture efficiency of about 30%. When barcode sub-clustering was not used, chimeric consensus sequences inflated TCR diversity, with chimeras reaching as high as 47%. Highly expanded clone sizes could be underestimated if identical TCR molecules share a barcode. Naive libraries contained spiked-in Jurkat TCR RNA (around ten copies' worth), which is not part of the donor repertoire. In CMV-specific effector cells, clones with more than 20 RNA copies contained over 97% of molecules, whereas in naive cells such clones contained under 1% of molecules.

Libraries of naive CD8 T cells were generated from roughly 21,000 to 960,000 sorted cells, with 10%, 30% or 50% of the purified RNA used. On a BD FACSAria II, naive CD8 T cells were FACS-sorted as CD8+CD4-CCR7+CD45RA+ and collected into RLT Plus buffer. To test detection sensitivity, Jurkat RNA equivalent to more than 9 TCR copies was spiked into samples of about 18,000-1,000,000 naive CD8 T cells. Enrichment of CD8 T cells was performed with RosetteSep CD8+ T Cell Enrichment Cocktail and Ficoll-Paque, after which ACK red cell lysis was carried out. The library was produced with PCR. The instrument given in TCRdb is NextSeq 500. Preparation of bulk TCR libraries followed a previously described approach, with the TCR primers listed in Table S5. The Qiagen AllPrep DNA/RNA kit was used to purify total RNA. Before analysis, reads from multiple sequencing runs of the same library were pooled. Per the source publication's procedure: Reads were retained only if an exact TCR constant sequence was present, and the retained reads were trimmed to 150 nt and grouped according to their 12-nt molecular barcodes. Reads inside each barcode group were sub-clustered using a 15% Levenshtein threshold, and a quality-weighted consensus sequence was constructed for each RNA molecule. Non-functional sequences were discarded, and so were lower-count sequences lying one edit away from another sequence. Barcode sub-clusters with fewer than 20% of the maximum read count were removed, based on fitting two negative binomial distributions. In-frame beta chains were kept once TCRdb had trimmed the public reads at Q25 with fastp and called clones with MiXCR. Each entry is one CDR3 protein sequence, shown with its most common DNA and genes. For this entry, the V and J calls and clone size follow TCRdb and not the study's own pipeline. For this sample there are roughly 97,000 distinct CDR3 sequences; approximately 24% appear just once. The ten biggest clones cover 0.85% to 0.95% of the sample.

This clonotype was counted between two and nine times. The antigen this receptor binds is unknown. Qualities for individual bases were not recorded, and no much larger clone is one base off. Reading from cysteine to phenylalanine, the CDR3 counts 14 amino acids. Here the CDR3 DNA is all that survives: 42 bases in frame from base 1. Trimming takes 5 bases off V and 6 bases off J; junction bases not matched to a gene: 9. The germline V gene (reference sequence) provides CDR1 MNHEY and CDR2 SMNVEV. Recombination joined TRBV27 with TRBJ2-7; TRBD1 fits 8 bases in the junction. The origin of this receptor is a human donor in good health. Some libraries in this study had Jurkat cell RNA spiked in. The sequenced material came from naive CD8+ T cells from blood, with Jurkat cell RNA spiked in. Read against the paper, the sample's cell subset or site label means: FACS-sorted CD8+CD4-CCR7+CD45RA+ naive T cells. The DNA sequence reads TGTGCCAGCAGTCGGACAGGGACAGTAGGCGAGCAGTACTTC. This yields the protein CASSRTGTVGEQYF.